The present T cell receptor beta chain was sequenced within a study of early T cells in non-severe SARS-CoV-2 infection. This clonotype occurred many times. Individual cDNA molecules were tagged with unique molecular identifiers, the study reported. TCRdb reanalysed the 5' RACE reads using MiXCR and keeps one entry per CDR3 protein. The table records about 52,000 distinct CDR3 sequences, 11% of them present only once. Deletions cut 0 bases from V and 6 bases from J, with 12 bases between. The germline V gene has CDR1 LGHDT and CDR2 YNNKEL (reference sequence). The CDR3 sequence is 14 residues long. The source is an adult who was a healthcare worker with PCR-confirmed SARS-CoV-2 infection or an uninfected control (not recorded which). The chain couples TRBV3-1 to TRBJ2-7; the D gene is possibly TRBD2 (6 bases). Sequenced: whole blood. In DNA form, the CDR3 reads TGTGCCAGCAGCCAAGATCATGGGGGAGGCGAGCAGTACTTC. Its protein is CASSQDHGGGEQYF.